Below, 5 T cell receptor beta chains from the same sample are listed, as sequenced in a study of T cell responses to AZD1222 COVID-19 vaccine. Produced via immunoSEQ multiplex PCR; TCRdb's table is partial and in-frame only. The data contain some 150,000 clones, about nine tenths of them singletons. Material: peripheral blood, obtained on day 0 of AZD1222 vaccination. The receptors derive from an adult in good health.

The chain has TRBV9 and TRBJ2-2; D unclear. CDR3 length: 12 amino acids. Per germline, CDR1 SGDLS and CDR2 YYNGEE. V gave up 0 bases and J gave up 6 bases, with 3 bases separating them. The CDR3: CASSVVAGELFF. CDR3 in DNA: TGTGCCAGCAGCGTAGTAGCCGGGGAGCTGTTTTTT.

The chain joins TRBV2 to TRBJ1-3; a weak D match, TRBD1 (6 bases). The CDR3 has 15 residues. With 10 bases removed from V and 0 bases from J, the gap between germline ends came to 16 bases. CDR1 and CDR2 (germline): SNHLY, FYNNEI. The chain's CDR3 is CATSERTASGNTIYF. The CDR3 DNA sequence: TGTGCCACCTCCGAGAGGACAGCCTCTGGAAACACCATATATTTT.

This rearrangement joins TRBV19 to TRBJ2-4; 9 nucleotides line up with TRBD1. Germline V gene sequence: CDR1 LNHDA, CDR2 SQIVND (reference sequence). The CDR3 totals 16 residues. V was pared by 4 bases and J by 5 bases, with 9 bases of the junction left unmatched. Here the CDR3 DNA reads TGTGCCAGTAGTACCCAATGGACAGGGGAAGAAAACATTCAGTACTTC. As protein: CASSTQWTGEENIQYF. Full variable domain (outside the CDR3, taken from reference TRBV19 and TRBJ2-4): DGGITQSPKYLFRKEGQNVTLSCEQNLNHDAMYWYRQDPGQGLRLIYYSQIVNDFQKGDIAEGYSVSREKKESFPLTVTSAQKNPTAFYLCASSTQWTGEENIQYFGAGTRLSVL.

The chain links TRBV1 to TRBJ1-2; TRBD1, as called in the table, went unchecked against the DNA. TRBV1 is flagged as a pseudogene. The CDR3 is 17 residues long. CDR3 DNA: TGCACCAGCAGCCAAGATAATCCAACACAGGGGCGTTATGGCTACACCTTC. Translated: CTSSQDNPTQGRYGYTF.

This clone was observed once. This rearrangement joins TRBV18 to TRBJ1-1; 7 nucleotides align to TRBD1. CDR3 length equals 16 residues. J was trimmed by 1 base and V by 3 bases; bases with no gene match: 8. CDR1 is KGHSH and CDR2 is LQKENI in the germline V gene. The CDR3 loop reads CASSPSAQGRNTEAFF. The CDR3 DNA sequence: TGTGCCAGCTCACCCTCAGCACAGGGGCGGAACACTGAAGCTTTCTTT. The whole variable domain, remainder taken from reference TRBV18 and TRBJ1-1, is NAGVMQNPRHLVRRRGQEARLRCSPMKGHSHVYWYRQLPEEGLKFMVYLQKENIIDESGMPKERFSAEFPKEGPSILRIQQVVRGDSAAYFCASSPSAQGRNTEAFFGQGTRLTVV.